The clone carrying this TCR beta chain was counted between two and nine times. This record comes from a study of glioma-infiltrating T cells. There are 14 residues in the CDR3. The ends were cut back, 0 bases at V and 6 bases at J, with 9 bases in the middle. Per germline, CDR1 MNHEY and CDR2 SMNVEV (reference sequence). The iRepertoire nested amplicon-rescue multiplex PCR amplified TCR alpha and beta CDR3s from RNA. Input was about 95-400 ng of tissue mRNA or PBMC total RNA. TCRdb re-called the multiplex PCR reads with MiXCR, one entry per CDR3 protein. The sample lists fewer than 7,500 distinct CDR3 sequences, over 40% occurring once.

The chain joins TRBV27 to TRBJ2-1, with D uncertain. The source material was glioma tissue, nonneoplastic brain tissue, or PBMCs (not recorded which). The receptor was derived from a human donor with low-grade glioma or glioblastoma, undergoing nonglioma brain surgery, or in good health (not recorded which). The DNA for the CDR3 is TGTGCCAGCAGTTTATCCCCTCCAGGCAATGAGCAGTTCTTC. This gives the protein CASSLSPPGNEQFF.